This T cell receptor (beta chain) came from a study of blood T cell repertoires in COVID-19. Study-wide context: Spain, Italy and the United States supplied samples that represented acute and convalescent COVID-19. T cells, B-cell-depleted T cells, or PBMCs supplied cDNA or gDNA.

The CDR3 totals 15 residues. V gave up 4 bases and J gave up 0 bases, with 14 bases separating them. CDR1 and CDR2 (germline): SGDLS, YYNGEE. Authors' processing steps: Quantification of nucleated cells was approximated via reference gene primer amplification. Sequencing was performed with immunoSEQ multiplex PCR; in TCRdb, only in-frame clones are kept and a portion is missing. That table gives V, J and clone size, and the DNA gave D and trimming. The sample records about 59,000 clones, 65% to 85% being singletons. This receptor was obtained from a woman between 65 and 79 years old with acute or convalescent COVID-19. Sequencing input: peripheral blood. The V and J genes are TRBV9 and TRBJ2-7; D possibly corresponds to TRBD2 (5 bases). CDR3 in DNA: TGTGCCAGCAGCCTGAGGGCCGTAAGCTCCTACGAGCAGTACTTC. Translated, it gives CASSLRAVSSYEQYF.